The text below deals with one T cell receptor beta chain. Its antigen is not known. The donors were part of the validation cohort of 120 subjects. That cohort was separate from the first cohort, which comprised 500 to 700 subjects. These data are taken from a study of cytomegalovirus exposure and HLA in healthy donors. Study-wide results and caveats: The classifier reportedly diagnosed cytomegalovirus status with high specificity and sensitivity. A few CMV-associated chains proved CMV antigen-specific in vitro. Researchers catalogued approximately 160 TCR beta chains as cytomegalovirus-associated.

Profiled with immunoSEQ multiplex PCR; TCRdb holds only in-frame clones, not every one. This sample carries approximately 220,000 clones, approximately 80% of them seen once, and the ten largest clones take around an eighth. Germline CDR1 reads SNHLY; CDR2 reads FYNNEI. V shed 5 bases, J shed 8 bases, and the junction held 8 bases outside the gene matches. The CDR3 spans 15 residues. This chain links TRBV2 with TRBJ1-4; TRBD1 agrees at 10 bases. The sequencing input was PBMCs. The clonotype was recovered from a woman between 25 and 40 years old in good health and CMV-seropositive. CDR3 protein: CASSLGQGRKEKLFF. Written as DNA, the CDR3 is TGTGCCAGCAGTCTGGGACAGGGGCGGAAAGAAAAACTGTTTTTT. Filled out from reference TRBV2 and TRBJ1-4, the complete variable domain reads EPEVTQTPSHQVTQMGQEVILRCVPISNHLYFYWYRQILGQKVEFLVSFYNNEISEKSEIFDDQFSVERPDGSNFTLKIRSTKLEDSAMYFCASSLGQGRKEKLFFGSGTQLSVL.